The entry that follows covers one T cell receptor (beta chain) sequence. This clonotype was seen repeatedly, ten times or more. Its specific antigen is unknown. Per-nucleotide qualities are absent, and no much larger clonotype sits a single base away. Including cysteine and phenylalanine, the CDR3 has 12 amino acids. The DNA shown is the 36-base CDR3, in frame from base 1. Deletion took 6 bases off V and 4 bases off J, with a span of 12 bases between the germline ends. Looking up the germline V gene (reference sequence) yields CDR1 DFQATT and CDR2 SNEGSKA. This sample stems from a study of response to subunit inactivated influenza vaccine (dated by TCRdb to the late 2010s). About the investigation overall: To follow how T cells responded to a trivalent subunit inactivated influenza vaccine, the researchers relied on deep quantitative profiling of the T cell receptor repertoire.

The library came from RT-PCR. The sequencer was an Illumina HiSeq 2500. TCRdb took the public reads, trimmed them with fastp at Q25, ran MiXCR for clone calling and kept in-frame beta chains. A single entry per CDR3 protein holds the most common genes and DNA from its merged rows. Here the sample has under 200,000 distinct CDR3 sequences; 9.5% to 13% occur a single time. Clones ranked in the top ten supply around 12% of the sample. Interpreted using the paper, the time point label stands for: 45 days after influenza vaccine administration. Points the paper makes about the study in general: The authors proposed that each seasonal influenza vaccination may bring in only a limited number of new T cells.

The clonotype originates from a man aged 50-59 years who received an inactivated influenza vaccine. Donor details come from another sample of the same person, matched by shared clones. The material was non-naive T cells sorted from PBMCs, obtained roughly 6 weeks after vaccination. The sample's cell subset or site label is to be understood as: memory T cell fraction. The chain links TRBV20-1 with TRBJ1-1; there is no confident call for the D gene. The DNA sequence follows: TGCAGTGCCATTCAAGTGGCCACTGAAGCTTTCTTT. Its amino acids are CSAIQVATEAFF.